This TCR beta chain was identified during a study of blood T cell repertoires in COVID-19. Study background: Acute and convalescent COVID-19 samples came from the United States, Italy and Spain. T cells, B-cell-depleted T cells, or PBMCs supplied cDNA or gDNA.

Produced via immunoSEQ multiplex PCR; TCRdb's table is partial and in-frame only. The data contain about 29,000 clones, 60% to 85% of them singletons. The material sequenced was peripheral blood. The receptor was derived from a woman in her 70s with active or convalescent COVID-19.

Here the CDR3 DNA reads TGTGCCAGCAGCTTCAGTCCCGACAGGCCGGAAACCTACGAGCAGTACTTC. This sequence encodes CASSFSPDRPETYEQYF. V is TRBV11-3 and J is TRBJ2-7; the D gene is possibly TRBD1 (6 bases). CDR3 length equals 17 residues. The V gene lost 3 bases and the J gene lost 2 bases, with 20 bases spanning the gap. Germline V gives CDR1 SGHNT, CDR2 YENEEA.